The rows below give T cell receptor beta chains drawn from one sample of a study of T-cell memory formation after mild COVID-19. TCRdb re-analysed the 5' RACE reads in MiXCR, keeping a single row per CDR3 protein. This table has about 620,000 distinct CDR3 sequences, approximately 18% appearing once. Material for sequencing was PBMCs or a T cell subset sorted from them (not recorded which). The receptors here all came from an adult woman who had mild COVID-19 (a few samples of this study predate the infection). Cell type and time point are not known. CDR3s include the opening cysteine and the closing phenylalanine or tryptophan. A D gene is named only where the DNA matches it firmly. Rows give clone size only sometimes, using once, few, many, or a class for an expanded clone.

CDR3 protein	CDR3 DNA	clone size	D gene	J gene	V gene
CSVEDRGGRYYGYTF	TGCAGCGTTGAAGATCGGGGCGGCAGATACTATGGCTACACCTTC	NA	NA	TRBJ1-2	TRBV29-1
CSAKPVADQETQYF	TGCAGTGCTAAACCGGTAGCGGACCAAGAGACCCAGTACTTC	few	NA	TRBJ2-5	TRBV20-1
CASSGRGQGDEQYF	TGTGCCAGCAGTGGGAGGGGACAGGGCGACGAGCAGTACTTC	NA	TRBD1	TRBJ2-7	TRBV6-2/TRBV6-3
CASSLWGIQETQYF	TGCGCCAGCAGCTTGTGGGGGATTCAAGAGACCCAGTACTTC	NA	NA	TRBJ2-5	TRBV5-1
CSASQTTRSTGELFF	TGCAGTGCTAGCCAAACGACTAGGTCCACCGGGGAGCTGTTTTTT	NA	NA	TRBJ2-2	TRBV20-1
CASRTKAGGPLNTQYF	TGTGCCAGCAGGACCAAAGCGGGGGGGCCTTTAAATACGCAGTATTTT	NA	TRBD2	TRBJ2-3	TRBV27
CASSHPGQGAWDIQYF	TGCGCCAGCAGCCACCCGGGACAGGGGGCGTGGGACATTCAGTACTTC	few	TRBD1	TRBJ2-4	TRBV4-1
CSASFKPPGLAPETQYF	TGCAGTGCTTCCTTCAAACCTCCGGGACTTGCCCCAGAGACCCAGTACTTC	few	NA	TRBJ2-5	TRBV20-1
CASSVAGGDTGELFF	TGCGCCAGCAGCGTCGCGGGGGGGGACACCGGGGAGCTGTTTTTT	few	TRBD2	TRBJ2-2	TRBV4-1
CASSYPGQGYEQYF	TGTGCCAGCAGTTACCCCGGACAGGGCTACGAGCAGTACTTC	few	TRBD1	TRBJ2-7	TRBV6-2/TRBV6-3
CSATEGASRYGYTF	TGCAGTGCTACTGAGGGGGCTTCACGCTATGGCTACACCTTC	few	TRBD1	TRBJ1-2	TRBV20-1
CAISASTGRETQYF	TGTGCCATCAGCGCCAGTACAGGGCGGGAGACCCAGTACTTC	few	NA	TRBJ2-5	TRBV10-3
CASSLEGSSYNEQFF	TGTGCCAGCAGTTTAGAGGGGAGCTCCTACAATGAGCAGTTCTTC	many	NA	TRBJ2-1	TRBV6-9
CASSSSGDYNEQFF	TGTGCCAGTAGTTCCAGCGGTGACTACAATGAGCAGTTCTTC	few	NA	TRBJ2-1	TRBV19
CASSLARTPLRETQYF	TGTGCCAGCAGTTTAGCCAGGACACCCCTCAGGGAGACCCAGTACTTC	NA	NA	TRBJ2-5	TRBV12-3/TRBV12-4
CASSWKASGQWVTDTQYF	TGTGCCAGCAGCTGGAAGGCTTCCGGACAGTGGGTCACAGATACGCAGTATTTT	few	NA	TRBJ2-3	TRBV7-8
CASSLAGGPEEQYF	TGTGCCAGCAGTTTAGCGGGAGGGCCTGAGGAGCAGTACTTC	NA	TRBD2	TRBJ2-7	TRBV12-3/TRBV12-4
CASRDSGGTRNEQFF	TGTGCCAGCAGGGATAGCGGGGGCACTCGCAATGAGCAGTTCTTC	NA	TRBD2	TRBJ2-1	TRBV12-3/TRBV12-4
CASSPTAIGDTQYF	TGCGCCAGCAGCCCGACGGCCATTGGGGATACGCAGTATTTT	NA	NA	TRBJ2-3	TRBV5-1
CASSFRVLGETQYF	TGTGCCAGCAGCTTCCGGGTTCTCGGAGAGACCCAGTACTTC	NA	NA	TRBJ2-5	TRBV7-2